Here is one TCR beta chain with its context. The antigen remains unidentified. The sample originates from a study of cytomegalovirus exposure and HLA in healthy donors. Study-level information: In an early release, HLA-typed donors contributed some 82 million unique TCR sequences. Study-wide points: In an earlier analysis, productive rearrangement rates for most beta V segments clustered near 87% or 30%. A likely sequencing artifact accounted for one observed cluster of highly shared sequence variants. Roughly uniform sequencing depth across donors was assumed, possibly incorrectly.

Per the germline V gene, CDR1 is MNHEY and CDR2 is SVGAGI. With V trimmed by 5 bases and J by 4 bases, 7 bases remained unmatched. CDR3 size: 14 residues. 13 Jbeta primers and 60 Vbeta primers were used for the PCR. Profiled with immunoSEQ multiplex PCR; TCRdb holds only in-frame clones, not every one. The sample lists hundreds of thousands of clones, roughly 90% occurring once. The chain combines TRBV6-5 with TRBJ1-2; 7 bases map to TRBD1. The clonotype originates from a woman younger than 30 in good health and CMV-seronegative. The sequencing input was PBMCs. The CDR3 loop is CASSPWDSGYGYTF. The CDR3 coding sequence is TGTGCCAGCAGTCCCTGGGACAGCGGCTATGGCTACACCTTC.